Listed below are T cell receptor beta chains from one sample, sequenced in a study of cytomegalovirus exposure and HLA in healthy donors. TCRdb's table, derived via immunoSEQ multiplex PCR, lists solely in-frame clones and lacks some. The table has approximately 190,000 clones, about four fifths seen once. The sequencing sample was made of PBMCs. The receptors here all came from a woman in her twenties or thirties in good health and CMV-seropositive. Each CDR3 is given with its conserved first and last residue. Each record gives: J gene, V gene, CDR3 protein.

TRBJ2-5 TRBV13 CASSLEDPGTDQETQYF
TRBJ2-5 TRBV28 CASSLPRGETQYF
TRBJ2-3 TRBV28 CASSLPGLAGPDTQYF
TRBJ1-4 TRBV5-4 CASSMEGGATNEKLFF
TRBJ1-1 TRBV21-1 CASSNLGLWPTGDPPSTNTEAFF
TRBJ2-2 TRBV30 CAWSPRTGRGTGELFF
TRBJ2-1 TRBV9 CASSVGGGAANEQFF
TRBJ2-2 TRBV19 CASSIQPDTGELFF
TRBJ2-1 TRBV5-1 CASSSGQGAWEQFF
TRBJ2-3 TRBV5-6 CASSFLGQGGPTDTQYF
TRBJ1-2 TRBV6-5 CASSYLDRSGYTF
TRBJ1-5 TRBV18 CASSLFSGRSNQPQHF
TRBJ1-2 TRBV12-5 CASGLAVGARSYGYTF
TRBJ2-2 TRBV5-1 CASSGLAGDTGELFF
TRBJ2-2 TRBV7-9 CASSYGTAKLIGELFF
TRBJ1-5 TRBV6-1 CASSDLDRGGQPQHF
TRBJ1-6 TRBV30 CAWRRGNNSPLHF
TRBJ1-5 TRBV2 CASRRGGFGQPQHF
TRBJ2-1 TRBV30 CAWSVRGGAYNEQFF
TRBJ1-1 TRBV28 CASSTSLENTEAFF
TRBJ1-2 TRBV5-4 CASSLGGGPYGYTF
TRBJ2-1 TRBV10-3 CAIKEGEAYNEQFF
TRBJ2-3 TRBV11-3 CASAPGTTSTDTQYF
TRBJ2-7 TRBV9 CASSPGAGITYEQYF
TRBJ2-2 TRBV28 CASSPPHPGGITGELFF
TRBJ2-3 TRBV6-5 CASSEARGDTQYF
TRBJ2-1 TRBV10-3 CAIGSSYNEQFF
TRBJ2-1 TRBV4-1 CASSPRGVDNEQFF
TRBJ2-3 TRBV5-1 CASSLAPVSTDTQYF
TRBJ2-7 TRBV7-8 CASSPATSGVYEQYF
TRBJ2-5 TRBV7-2 CASSFTGGGQTQYF